In its sample, the clone carrying this T cell receptor beta chain is medium-sized. The antigen remains undetermined. The data are from a study of HIV-infected patients and healthy controls. Points from the study as a whole: In HIV-infected patients, the apparent post-therapy Gini index recovery did not replicate in size-matched data. In healthy controls, MAIT alpha CDR3s were common; in HIV+ repertoires, severely depleted. CMV-associated CDR3s mostly grew nonsignificantly during therapy, while HIV-associated CDR3s declined significantly.

CDR3 length: 15 amino acids. Trimming took 5 bases from V and 4 from J; bases not matched to a gene: 5. The germline V gene encodes CDR1 SEHNR and CDR2 FQNEAQ (reference sequence). Alpha and beta constant-region primers primed reverse transcription of about 0.5 ug RNA. Each of the alpha and beta chains got its own library through chain-specific third strand synthesis with indices. Priming off the SP2 site generated the second strand. MiXCR was run by TCRdb on the 5' RACE reads, yielding one entry per CDR3 protein. The table has 13,000 or so distinct CDR3 sequences, 9.9% seen once. All unsorted peripheral T cells were captured because whole blood was used without fractionation.

The chain has TRBV7-9 and TRBJ2-5, with TRBD2 identical over 12 bases. This sequence was found in an adult in good health. What was sequenced was blood. CDR3 nucleotides: TGTGCCAGCAGCGGCGCGACTAGCGGGAGAGAGACCCAGTACTTC. Translation gives CASSGATSGRETQYF.